This record concerns one T cell receptor (beta chain) sequence. The sample holds a few counts of this clone. Its binding antigen is unknown. An end of the junction differs from the germline gene, which may be a read error. The data were obtained in a study of Tregs in tolerant kidney transplant recipients (dated by TCRdb to about 2019). Study-level background: Other Treg samples came from a roughly three-day mixed lymphocyte reaction with belatacept, some followed by a 5-day donor restimulation, before sorting recipient CD4+CD25+CD127- cells. During sorting of primary belatacept mixed lymphocyte reaction cultures, recipient cells were distinguished from donor cells with antibodies. The study applied TCRbeta sequencing to find donor-specific regulatory T cells before combined kidney and bone marrow transplantation and then followed those same cells after transplant. Several methods of expanding Tregs specific for an allogeneic donor were compared by TCRbeta repertoire sequencing in 3 healthy controls.

CDR1 and CDR2 (SSHAT, FNYEAQ) derive from the germline V gene (reference sequence). From cysteine to phenylalanine, the CDR3 is 13 amino acids long. Only the CDR3 DNA stays, 39 bases, in frame from base 1. Genomic DNA was extracted from sorted cells with the QIAGEN DNeasy Blood and Tissue Kit for TCRbeta CDR3 sequencing. High-throughput TCRbeta CDR3 sequencing, including PCR amplification with bias correction and internal controls, was performed commercially through immunoSEQ. As for the authors' bioinformatics: Unique productive TCRbeta sequences were defined by CDR3 nucleotide sequence where primers matched, and otherwise by CDR3 amino acid sequence together with Vbeta and Jbeta genes. A sequence counted as donor-reactive if, in CFSE-low cells, the sequence had a frequency of at least 0.01% and was expanded at least 5-fold compared with unstimulated cells. Repertoire divergence was quantified by Jensen-Shannon divergence calculated from the top 100 TCRbeta sequences ranked by frequency. For samples with multiple sequencing runs, sorting error was corrected separately for each run before the runs were pooled. This is the immuneACCESS table as TCRdb keeps it, with only in-frame sequences that have V and J called. A part of the clones is gone; compared with another copy, unresolved V genes explain less than half, and the rest is unexplained. The DNA gave D and trimming, while V, J and clone size come from that table. The sample has about 44,000 clones on record, roughly 95% of them singletons. The ten most abundant clones make up approximately 0.41% of the sample.

Healthy control blood was obtained either as purchased buffy coats or from healthy volunteers. Healthy control blood was processed by Ficoll density gradient to PBMCs and cryopreserved; patient PBMCs were collected before and after transplant. The investigation overall reported the following: Biological reproducibility was not directly addressed, though technical replication error appeared minimal. The study was constrained by small patient numbers, and validation of the findings is required in larger populations and under other immunosuppression protocols. Expanding Tregs with activated donor B cells appeared to identify the most biologically relevant and donor-specific TCRbeta repertoire.

The rearrangement combines TRBV7-7 with TRBJ1-5; the D gene is perhaps TRBD1, on 5 matching bases. The clonotype originates from a human donor in good health. The sample was Tregs from blood cultured with allogeneic cells. The DNA sequence reads TGTGCTAGCAGCCCAGGGTACAATCAGCCCCAGCATTTT. Translated, this gives CASSPGYNQPQHF.